Reported below is one TCR beta chain. What antigen it recognizes has not been identified. Base qualities are not recorded, but no much larger clone differs from it by a single base. Patients were not receiving therapy at sample collection, though earlier treatments ranged from chemotherapy, radiotherapy, surgery and immunotherapy to none. After thawing, cells went through T lymphocyte enrichment using a negative-selection kit, with EpCAM beads added for tumor-infiltrating lymphocytes. For the CD8 TIL subsets, CD3+CD4-CD8+CD45RA- cells were FACS-sorted and divided into DN, SP and DP based on their expression of CD39 and CD103. After mincing, tumor specimens underwent a 1 h digestion with hyaluronidase, collagenase and DNase, and were then filtered, enriched by Ficoll and cryopreserved. On a FACSAria II, each population was sorted to 97% to 99% purity, and the resulting cell pellets were frozen for TCR sequencing with no culture step.

The germline V gene (reference sequence) specifies MNHEY as CDR1 and SMNVEV as CDR2. Clipping removes 5 bases from V and 4 bases from J, with 7 as the unmatched junction base count. Including cysteine and phenylalanine, the CDR3 has 15 amino acids. CDR3 DNA only is kept here, 45 bases in frame from base 1. The source of the sample is a study of CD39 and CD103 CD8 tumor-infiltrating T cells (dated by TCRdb to the late 2010s). Background on the whole study: Repertoire comparisons were shown for an HPV-positive HNSCC, an HPV-negative HNSCC, an ovarian cancer and a melanoma patient. Repertoires of CD8 TIL subsets defined by CD103 and CD39 were compared with peripheral memory CD8 T cells by TCRbeta CDR3 deep sequencing. Broader findings and caveats from the paper: DP CD8 TILs appeared to be more oligoclonal than DN and SP CD8 TILs and blood memory CD8 T cells, with roughly 56-90% covered by the top 30 clonotypes. DP TIL clonotypes were rarely detected in blood or uninvolved lymph node, whereas DN TIL clonotypes were found to largely overlap with peripheral memory CD8 repertoires.

For each subset, genomic DNA was extracted from around 10,000 to 100,000 sorted cells using the DNeasy Blood and Tissue Kit. The immunoSEQ service sequenced and mapped the TCRbeta V-J or V-D-J regions, with each sample reaching coverage above 8x. Per the authors' processing: Analysis was limited to productive rearrangements exported from the immunoSEQ Analyzer platform, and clonality was evaluated on the 500 most abundant clones. The Morisita-Horn similarity index and the Jaccard index were used to quantify repertoire overlap between populations. Morisita-Horn similarity between CD8 T-cell subset TCR repertoires was measured in roughly six cancer patients. TCRdb took over this immuneACCESS table, retaining in-frame rearrangements with V and J assigned. Such tables are incomplete; in checked studies, under half of the missing clones stem from an unresolved V gene, and the remainder is unexplained. Clone size and V and J calls were adopted from that table, with D and trimming inferred from the DNA. Within this sample are a few hundred clones, with less than 75% of them counted one time only. The top ten hold less than 55% of the sample.

The source is a human donor with head and neck squamous cell carcinoma. The receptor chain draws on TRBV27 and TRBJ2-2, with 7 junctional bases fitting TRBD1. Sequenced sample: CD39+ CD103+ CD8+ T cells sorted from the tumor. This specimen's cell subset or site label, per the study, means: CD103+CD39+ double-positive CD45RA- CD8 T cells. This receptor carries the CDR3 CASSPETGRTGELFF. The nucleotide sequence is given as TGTGCCAGCAGTCCAGAGACAGGGCGCACCGGGGAGCTGTTTTTT.